This entry is about one T cell receptor beta chain. The antigen is undetermined. TCRdb keeps only in-frame clones here, not all; method: immunoSEQ multiplex PCR. The sample has around 60,000 clones, 91% seen once. This specimen comes from a study of OX40 agonist ivuxolimab in advanced cancers. Study details: Eligibility admitted prior anti-PD-1, anti-PD-L1 or anti-CTLA-4 therapy; 40% had some. The study, taken as a whole, reports: Antigen specificity remained undetermined for the expanded peripheral T cells. Compared with CD4+, CD8+ T cells on average had more expanded clones.

The study sampled blood at baseline, cycle 4 day 1, and cycle 7 day 1. The source of this sequence is an adult with an advanced solid tumor such as melanoma, head and neck, liver or kidney cancer. The sequences come from CD4+ or CD8+ T cells sorted from blood, collected in a trial of the OX40 agonist ivuxolimab.

The CDR3 sequence is CASSMMAGVGADTQYF. CDR3 DNA: TGTGCCAGTAGTATGATGGCGGGAGTCGGGGCAGATACGCAGTATTTT. The chain links TRBV19 to TRBJ2-3; 7 positions agree with TRBD2. The CDR3 has 16 residues. Germline V gene data show CDR1 as LNHDA and CDR2 as SQIVND (reference sequence). After removal of 3 bases from V and 4 bases from J, the junction contained 10 bases not matched to a gene.